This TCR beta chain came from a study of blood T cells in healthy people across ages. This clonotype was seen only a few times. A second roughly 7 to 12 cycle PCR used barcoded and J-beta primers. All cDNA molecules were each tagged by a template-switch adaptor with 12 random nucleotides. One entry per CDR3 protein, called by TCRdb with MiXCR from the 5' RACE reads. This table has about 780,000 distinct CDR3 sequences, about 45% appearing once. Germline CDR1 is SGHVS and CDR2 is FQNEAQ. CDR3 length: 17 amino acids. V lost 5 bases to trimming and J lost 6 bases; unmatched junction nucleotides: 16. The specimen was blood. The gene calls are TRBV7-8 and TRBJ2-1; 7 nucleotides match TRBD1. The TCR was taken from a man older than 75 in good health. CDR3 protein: CASSPQVAGGMSNEQFF. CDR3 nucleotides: TGTGCCAGCAGCCCCCAGGTGGCAGGGGGTATGAGCAATGAGCAGTTCTTC. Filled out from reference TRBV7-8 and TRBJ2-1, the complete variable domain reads GAGVSQSPRYKVAKRGQDVALRCDPISGHVSLFWYQQALGQGPEFLTYFQNEAQLDKSGLPSDRFFAERPEGSVSTLKIQRTQQEDSAVYLCASSPQVAGGMSNEQFFGPGTRLTVL.